The 10 T cell receptor beta chains below come from one sample, sequenced in a study of monozygotic twins with inflammatory bowel disease. TCRdb reanalyzed the 5' RACE reads and collapses them to one entry per CDR3 protein, without DNA. This specimen shows approximately 210,000 distinct CDR3 sequences; the ten leading clones hold 7.7%. Sequencing input: blood. The receptors come from a human donor with ulcerative colitis or Crohn's disease, or a healthy co-twin of an affected twin (not recorded which).

The rearrangement joins TRBV7-9 to TRBJ2-2. This CDR3 spans 16 amino acids. Germline V lookup: CDR1 SEHNR, CDR2 FQNEAQ (reference sequence). CDR3 residues: CASSLGPRLETGELFF.

CDR3 amino acids: CASSLGSAGGADTQYF. The V gene is TRBV5-1, the J gene TRBJ2-3; no DNA is available, so the TRBD1 call from TCRdb remains unchecked. The CDR3 contains 16 residues. Germline lookup yields CDR1 SGHRS and CDR2 YFSETQ.

The chain recombines TRBV7-9 with TRBJ1-6. Per germline, CDR1 SEHNR and CDR2 FQNEAQ (reference sequence). This CDR3 spans 12 amino acids. CDR3 sequence reads: CASSFGGSPLHF.

The V and J genes are TRBV7-2 and TRBJ1-1. The CDR3 is 13 amino acids. Germline-derived CDR1 and CDR2 are SGHTA and FQGNSA. The CDR3 protein is CASSFNRNTEAFF.

This CDR3 is CASSARETGELFF. This chain joins TRBV7-6 and TRBJ2-2; with no DNA, the TCRdb D assignment of TRBD2 cannot be verified. The CDR3 totals 13 residues. Per the germline V gene, CDR1 is SGHVS and CDR2 is FNYEAQ. The entire variable domain, with the rest obtained from reference TRBV7-6 and TRBJ2-2, is as follows: GAGVSQSPRYKVTKRGQDVALRCDPISGHVSLYWYRQALGQGPEFLTYFNYEAQQDKSGLPNDRFSAERPEGSISTLTIQRTEQRDSAMYRCASSARETGELFFGEGSRLTVL.

This chain links TRBV7-6 with TRBJ1-1. The CDR3 is made up of 13 amino acids. From germline, CDR1 is SGHVS and CDR2 FNYEAQ. CDR3 sequence: CASSLMTGTEAFF.

The V and J genes are TRBV27 and TRBJ2-3; TCRdb calls TRBD1, which cannot be checked without DNA. CDR3 length: 13 residues. In germline, CDR1 is MNHEY, CDR2 SMNVEV (reference sequence). The CDR3 sequence is CASSRQVLDTQYF.

V and J are TRBV19 and TRBJ1-5. Germline-derived CDR1 and CDR2 are LNHDA and SQIVND (reference sequence). This CDR3 comprises 13 residues. The CDR3 spells CASSDVGYQPQHF.

The chain is built from TRBV12-3 or TRBV12-4 and TRBJ1-5. The CDR3 runs to 14 residues. The CDR3 here is CASTSGVGNQPQHF.

The chain uses TRBV19 and TRBJ1-5; TCRdb reports TRBD1, a call that lacks DNA to check it against. This CDR3 has 16 amino acids. Germline values: CDR1 LNHDA, CDR2 SQIVND (reference sequence). The CDR3 loop reads CASSRSNGGSESSQHF. The full variable domain, completed using reference TRBV19 and TRBJ1-5, is DGGITQSPKYLFRKEGQNVTLSCEQNLNHDAMYWYRQDPGQGLRLIYYSQIVNDFQKGDIAEGYSVSREKKESFPLTVTSAQKNPTAFYLCASSRSNGGSESSQHFGDGTRLSIL.